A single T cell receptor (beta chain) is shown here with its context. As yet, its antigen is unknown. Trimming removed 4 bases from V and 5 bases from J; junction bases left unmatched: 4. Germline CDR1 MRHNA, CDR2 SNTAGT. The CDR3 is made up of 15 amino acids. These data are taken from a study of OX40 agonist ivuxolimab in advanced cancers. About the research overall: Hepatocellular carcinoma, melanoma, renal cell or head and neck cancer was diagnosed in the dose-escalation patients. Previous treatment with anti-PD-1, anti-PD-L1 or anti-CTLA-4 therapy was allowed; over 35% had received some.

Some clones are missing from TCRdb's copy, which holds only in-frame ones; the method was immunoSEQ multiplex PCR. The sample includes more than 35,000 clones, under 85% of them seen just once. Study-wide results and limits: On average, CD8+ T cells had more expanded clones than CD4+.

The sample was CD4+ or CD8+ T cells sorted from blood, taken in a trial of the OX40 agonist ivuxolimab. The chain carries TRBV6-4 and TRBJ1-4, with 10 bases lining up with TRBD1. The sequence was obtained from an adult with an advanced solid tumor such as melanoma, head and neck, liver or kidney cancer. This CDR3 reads CASSAETGGNEKLFF. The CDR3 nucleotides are TGTGCCAGCAGTGCCGAGACAGGGGGCAATGAAAAACTGTTTTTT.